These 26 T cell receptor beta chains share one sample of origin, sequenced in a study of spatial heterogeneity in lung cancer. MiXCR was run by TCRdb on the 5' RACE reads, yielding one entry per CDR3 protein. The table records 45,000 to 55,000 distinct CDR3 sequences, around 5.2% of them present only once. The time point here: sample taken at primary tumor resection. This specimen was PBMCs, taken at surgery. Source of these receptors: a male donor with early-stage non-small cell lung cancer.

The V gene is TRBV5-1, the J gene TRBJ2-1, with D unresolved. The V end was cut by 0 bases, the J end by 2 bases, with 6 bases between. The germline V gene encodes CDR1 SGHRS and CDR2 YFSETQ. The CDR3 has 14 residues. CDR3 nucleotide sequence: TGCGCCAGCAGCTTGGCACCTACCTACAATGAGCAGTTCTTC. Protein: CASSLAPTYNEQFF.

This clonotype has ten or more counts. The chain recombines TRBV6-5 with TRBJ2-1; the D is unclear. Germline V gene data show CDR1 as MNHEY and CDR2 as SVGAGI. Trimming took 5 bases from V and 9 from J, leaving 8 bases between them. The CDR3 has 11 residues. The CDR3 coding sequence is TGTGCCAGCAGTGCCCAGACTGAGCAGTTCTTC. Its protein is CASSAQTEQFF.

This clonotype was counted ten times or more. CDR3: CGLYRDREEKLFF. The CDR3 DNA reads as TGCGGTCTGTACCGGGACAGGGAGGAAAAACTGTTTTTT. V is TRBV20-1 and J is TRBJ1-4, with TRBD1 matching 9 bases. Germline loops: CDR1 DFQATT, CDR2 SNEGSKA (reference sequence). The CDR3 is 13 residues long.

This clonotype was seen repeatedly, ten times or more. V usage is TRBV20-1 and J usage is TRBJ1-1; possibly TRBD1 for D (5 bases). Trimming took 2 bases from V and 1 from J, leaving 11 bases between them. The CDR3 spans 14 residues. The germline gives CDR1 DFQATT, CDR2 SNEGSKA (reference sequence). The CDR3 nucleotides are TGCAGTGCTAGACGACGACAGCAGAACACTGAAGCTTTCTTT. Its protein product is CSARRRQQNTEAFF.

A few counts support this clonotype. The rearrangement uses TRBV29-1 and TRBJ1-3, with D possibly being TRBD1 (5 bases). The V end lost 7 bases, the J end lost 0 bases, and 16 bases lay between the germline ends. The CDR3 covers 15 residues. From germline, CDR1 is SQVTM and CDR2 ANQGSEA. The CDR3 sequence is CSGRRDGASGNTIYF. The CDR3 bases are TGCAGCGGTCGACGGGACGGAGCCTCTGGAAACACCATATATTTT.

This clonotype was seen repeatedly, ten times or more. The chain employs TRBV5-4 and TRBJ2-7, with D possibly called TRBD1 or TRBD2 (5 bases each). With 4 bases removed from V and 4 bases from J, the gap between germline ends came to 15 bases. CDR3 size: 14 residues. Germline V lookup: CDR1 SGHNT, CDR2 YYREEE (reference sequence). CDR3 sequence (DNA): TGTGCCAGCAGCCAGGGCAATCGAGGGTACGAGCAGTACTTC. Protein: CASSQGNRGYEQYF.

This clonotype was seen many times. The V gene is TRBV29-1, the J gene TRBJ2-5; 14 bases agree with TRBD2. V shed 4 bases and J 7 bases; nucleotides not matched to a gene: 11. Germline V CDR1 and CDR2: SQVTM, ANQGSEA. This CDR3 is built from 16 residues. CDR3 bases: TGCAGCGTTGTCCCTCGACTAGCGGGAGGGGCGGGGACCCAGTACTTC. It codes for CSVVPRLAGGAGTQYF.

This clonotype was seen many times. The chain carries TRBV6-1 and TRBJ2-5; D gene unclear. CDR3 length: 12 amino acids. V lost 5 bases and J lost 0, with 4 bases in between. Germline lookup yields CDR1 MNHNS and CDR2 SASEGT. CDR3 DNA sequence: TGTGCCAGCAGTTTAAACCAAGAGACCCAGTACTTC. It translates to CASSLNQETQYF.

There are a few counts of this clonotype. This sequence joins TRBV7-6 and TRBJ2-1, with D possibly matching TRBD1 (5 bases). Germline lookup yields CDR1 SGHVS and CDR2 FNYEAQ. V was pared by 5 bases and J by 6 bases, with 20 bases between. CDR3 length equals 16 residues. As DNA, the CDR3 is TGTGCCAGCAGCCCGCCGACAGCCCTTCACCCCAATGAGCAGTTCTTC. Amino acid sequence: CASSPPTALHPNEQFF.

This clonotype was seen a few times. The chain carries TRBV28 and TRBJ1-1; D unresolved. The V gene lost 6 bases and the J gene lost 4 bases, with 12 bases spanning the gap. CDR1 is MDHEN, CDR2 SYDVKM, per germline. CDR3 length: 13 amino acids. The CDR3: CASSPSRGTEAFF. For the CDR3, the DNA is TGTGCCAGCAGCCCTAGTAGAGGCACTGAAGCTTTCTTT. Drawing the rest from reference TRBV28 and TRBJ1-1, the complete variable domain is DVKVTQSSRYLVKRTGEKVFLECVQDMDHENMFWYRQDPGLGLRLIYFSYDVKMKEKGDIPEGYSVSREKKERFSLILESASTNQTSMYLCASSPSRGTEAFFGQGTRLTVV.

In its sample, this clonotype was seen many times. V usage is TRBV5-1 and J usage is TRBJ1-5; 7 positions agree with TRBD1. This CDR3 contains 15 residues. Germline V gives CDR1 SGHRS, CDR2 YFSETQ. The J segment lost 1 base and the V segment lost 4 bases, leaving 5 bases of the junction unmatched. This chain's CDR3 is CASSAAGGSNQPQHF. The CDR3 DNA is TGCGCCAGCAGCGCCGCAGGGGGAAGCAATCAGCCCCAGCATTTT. The entire variable domain, with the rest obtained from reference TRBV5-1 and TRBJ1-5, is as follows: KAGVTQTPRYLIKTRGQQVTLSCSPISGHRSVSWYQQTPGQGLQFLFEYFSETQRNKGNFPGRFSGRQFSNSRSEMNVSTLELGDSALYLCASSAAGGSNQPQHFGDGTRLSIL.

This clonotype has more than one count but fewer than ten. The chain carries TRBV7-2 and TRBJ1-6; D not resolved. Germline lookup yields CDR1 SGHTA and CDR2 FQGNSA. V lost 0 bases, J lost 7 bases, and 13 bases lay in between. This CDR3 comprises 16 residues. The CDR3 here is CASSLARVASNSPLHF. The DNA for the CDR3 is TGTGCCAGCAGCTTAGCTCGAGTCGCCTCGAATTCACCCCTCCACTTT.

This clonotype has at least ten counts. The V and J genes are TRBV5-8 and TRBJ2-1, with TRBD2 identical over 14 bases. CDR3 size: 14 residues. The germline gives CDR1 SGHTS, CDR2 YDEGEE. J was trimmed by 8 bases and V by 10 bases; bases with no gene match: 8. This CDR3 is CAATPGLAGDEQFF. Written as DNA, the CDR3 is TGTGCCGCTACTCCGGGACTAGCGGGAGATGAGCAGTTCTTC.

In its sample, this clonotype was seen many times. One junction end does not reproduce the germline sequence, and a read error may be involved. This sequence joins TRBV5-1 and TRBJ2-2; D possibly corresponds to TRBD2 (5 bases). This CDR3 region has 14 residues. Germline V gene sequence: CDR1 SGHRS, CDR2 YFSETQ. The CDR3 protein is CASSLNGNAGELFF. The CDR3, as DNA: TGCGCCAGCAGCTTGAACGGGAACGCCGGGGAGCTGTTTTTT.

This clonotype was recorded once. A much more abundant neighbour one base away suggests this may be a read error. This chain uses TRBV7-3 with TRBJ2-5; TRBD2 matches at 7 bases. V gave up 5 bases and J gave up 2 bases; unmatched junction bases: 8. Germline lookup yields CDR1 SGHTA and CDR2 FQGTGA. This CDR3 region has 15 residues. CDR3 coding DNA: TGTGCCAGCAGCCTGGGAGGGCCAGGACAAGAGACCCAGTACTTC. Its translation: CASSLGGPGQETQYF.

This clonotype was found many times. This sequence joins TRBV20-1 and TRBJ2-3; 7 bases are a match to TRBD2. CDR3 size: 15 residues. The trim removed 2 bases at V and 6 bases at J, leaving 11 bases unmatched. Looked up from germline, CDR1 is DFQATT and CDR2 is SNEGSKA (reference sequence). CDR3 loop: CSARTGAGRSDTQYF. The CDR3 nucleotides read TGCAGTGCTAGAACCGGAGCGGGAAGGTCTGATACGCAGTATTTT.

This clonotype has a count of ten or more. The chain carries TRBV19 and TRBJ1-2, with TRBD1 matching over 8 bases. The CDR3 is made up of 15 amino acids. Trimming removed 10 bases from V and 2 bases from J; junction bases left unmatched: 12. Germline CDR1 is LNHDA and CDR2 is SQIVND (reference sequence). CDR3 in amino acids: CATTWPGQGNYGYTF. As DNA, the CDR3 is TGTGCCACCACATGGCCCGGACAGGGCAACTATGGCTACACCTTC.

The J gene is TRBJ2-7, the V gene TRBV5-5; D possibly corresponds to TRBD1 (6 bases). CDR1 and CDR2 (germline): SGHKS, YYEKEE (reference sequence). V dropped 0 bases and J dropped 5 bases, with 18 bases sitting between them. The CDR3 contains 16 residues. The chain's CDR3 is CASSLATAGALDEQYF. The CDR3 DNA sequence: TGTGCCAGCAGCTTGGCCACAGCAGGGGCTCTTGACGAGCAGTACTTC.

This clonotype was seen many times. V and J are TRBV5-1 and TRBJ1-6; D remains unclear. CDR1 and CDR2 (germline): SGHRS, YFSETQ. Trimming shortened V by 0 bases and J by 0 bases, and 7 bases separated the two germline ends. This CDR3 is built from 16 residues. CDR3 nucleotide sequence: TGCGCCAGCAGCTTGGACGGAAGCTCCTATAATTCACCCCTCCACTTT. It codes for CASSLDGSSYNSPLHF.

This chain connects TRBV19 to TRBJ2-5; D uncertain. The CDR3 loop spans 13 amino acids. The V gene's germline CDR1 is LNHDA and CDR2 SQIVND (reference sequence). The ends were cut back, 5 bases at V and 0 bases at J, with 7 bases in the middle. CDR3 in DNA: TGTGCCAGTAGTCCCGAGGACCAAGAGACCCAGTACTTC. This sequence encodes CASSPEDQETQYF.

At least ten counts were recorded for this clonotype. The chain links TRBV6-5 to TRBJ1-2, with a possible D match to TRBD1 (6 bases). Trimming took 7 bases from V and 3 from J, leaving 24 bases between them. The CDR3 extends over 17 amino acids. Germline CDR1 reads MNHEY; CDR2 reads SVGAGI. As DNA, the CDR3 is TGTGCCAGCAAAAGGCAGGGGATTAAATCTCCGGACTATGGCTACACCTTC. Its protein is CASKRQGIKSPDYGYTF.

Ten or more counts support this clonotype. This sequence joins TRBV5-1 and TRBJ2-3, with D possibly being TRBD2 (5 bases). CDR1 SGHRS and CDR2 YFSETQ come from the germline V gene. The CDR3 runs to 15 residues. V lost 5 bases to trimming and J lost 2 bases, with 15 bases between them. The CDR3 here is CASRNFPSNTDTQYF. CDR3 DNA: TGCGCCAGCAGGAATTTTCCTAGCAACACAGATACGCAGTATTTT.

This clonotype was observed many times. CDR3 nucleotides: TGTGCCAGCAATTTAGCGGGATCCGTTGAGCAGTTCTTC. It codes for CASNLAGSVEQFF. The chain links TRBV6-2 or TRBV6-3 to TRBJ2-1; 8 bases line up with TRBD2. Germline lookup yields CDR1 MNHEY and CDR2 SVGEGT. This CDR3 has 13 residues. V gave up 7 bases and J gave up 9 bases; unmatched junction bases: 8.

At least ten counts were recorded for this clonotype. This chain connects TRBV29-1 to TRBJ2-5; 7 positions match TRBD2. The germline gives CDR1 SQVTM, CDR2 ANQGSEA. The CDR3 is 12 amino acids. Germline trimming cut 4 bases from V and 2 bases from J; bases unmatched to any gene: 1. The CDR3 DNA is TGCAGCGTTGGGGGGGGGCAAGAGACCCAGTACTTC. It codes for CSVGGGQETQYF. Together with reference TRBV29-1 and TRBJ2-5, the CDR3 gives the full variable domain: SAVISQKPSRDICQRGTSLTIQCQVDSQVTMMFWYRQQPGQSLTLIATANQGSEATYESGFVIDKFPISRPNLTFSTLTVSNMSPEDSSIYLCSVGGGQETQYFGPGTRLLVL.

This clonotype has more than one count but fewer than ten. V is TRBV20-1 and J is TRBJ2-7, with a tentative D call TRBD1 (6 bases). V was pared by 3 bases and J by 5 bases, with 11 bases between. From germline, CDR1 is DFQATT and CDR2 SNEGSKA (reference sequence). The CDR3 covers 12 residues. The CDR3 DNA is TGCAGTGCTAGTCAGGGGAGCCACGAGCAGTACTTC. Translating gives CSASQGSHEQYF.

At least ten counts were recorded for this clonotype. The V call is TRBV20-1, the J call TRBJ2-3; no clear D. Trimming left V 1 base short and J 5 bases short, with 4 bases between. This CDR3 comprises 11 residues. Germline V lookup: CDR1 DFQATT, CDR2 SNEGSKA (reference sequence). CDR3 sequence reads: CSARGGDTQYF. The CDR3 DNA reads as TGCAGTGCTAGAGGGGGAGATACGCAGTATTTT.